This section outlines one T cell receptor (beta chain) sequence together with its context. What it recognizes is unknown. This record comes from a study of PD-1 blockade in classical Hodgkin lymphoma. Sample time point: cycle 4 day 1 (C4D1), after more than five weeks of nivolumab. All patients experienced relapse after autologous stem cell transplantation, and brentuximab vedotin exposure was variable. The length of the CDR3 is 14 residues. Trimming left V 3 bases short and J 0 bases short, with 3 bases between. Per germline, CDR1 SNHLY and CDR2 FYNNEI. Here immunoSEQ multiplex PCR was the method, and the copy in TCRdb shows in-frame clones only, minus some. There are tens of thousands of clones in the sample; over 65% occur only once, and 22% lies in the top ten. General study points: For complete responders, baseline diversity was comparable to that of newly diagnosed patients.

The sample here was peripheral blood mononuclear cells (PBMCs), taken before the fourth cycle of nivolumab. The V and J genes are TRBV2 and TRBJ2-6; D is ambiguous. This clonotype originated in a human donor with classical Hodgkin lymphoma. The CDR3 sequence: CASSESSGANVLTF. CDR3 nucleotide sequence: TGTGCCAGCAGTGAGAGCTCTGGGGCCAACGTCCTGACTTTC.